Listed below are T cell receptor beta chains from one sample, sequenced in a study of blood T cell repertoires in COVID-19. TCRdb's table, derived via immunoSEQ multiplex PCR, lists solely in-frame clones and lacks some. The table lists 350,000 to 450,000 clones, 80% to 90% of them singletons. The sequenced sample consisted of peripheral blood. These receptors all stem from a woman aged 55-69 years with COVID-19, enrolled during active disease. Both conserved end residues are part of each CDR3. A D gene is named only where the DNA matches it firmly. Clone size is given for some rows only: seen once, a few or many times, or a class if the clone is expanded.

-	TRBV10-3	-	TRBJ1-1	CAISELGASNTEAFF	TGTGCCATCAGTGAGCTAGGGGCTTCGAACACTGAAGCTTTCTTT
few	TRBV2	-	TRBJ1-2	CASSSSQGNYGYTF	TGTGCCAGCAGTTCTTCTCAGGGGAACTATGGCTACACCTTC
-	TRBV6-6	TRBD1	TRBJ1-5	CASHWVGGRNQPQHF	TGTGCCAGTCATTGGGTAGGGGGCCGTAATCAGCCCCAGCATTTT
-	TRBV19	TRBD2	TRBJ2-3	CASSEAGEGDTQYF	TGTGCCAGTAGTGAGGCGGGGGAAGGAGATACGCAGTATTTT
-	TRBV3-1/TRBV3-2	-	TRBJ1-2	CASSQRRSGVYGYTF	TGTGCCAGCAGCCAAAGGCGGAGCGGAGTATATGGCTACACCTTC
-	TRBV5-1	-	TRBJ1-1	CASSRVTGNEAFF	TGCGCCAGCAGTAGAGTTACAGGGAATGAAGCTTTCTTT
-	TRBV5-4	-	TRBJ1-2	CASSLRDTYGYTF	TGTGCCAGCAGCTTGAGGGACACCTATGGCTACACCTTC
-	TRBV7-6	TRBD2	TRBJ2-7	CASSLPNYLSGAHLSSYEQYF	TGTGCCAGCAGCTTGCCTAACTATCTTAGCGGGGCCCACCTAAGCTCCTACGAGCAGTACTTC
-	TRBV27	-	TRBJ2-1	CASSLYRYNEQFF	TGTGCCAGCAGTTTATACAGGTACAATGAGCAGTTCTTC
-	TRBV7-3	-	TRBJ2-1	CASSSAGISYNEQFF	TGTGCCAGCAGCTCAGCGGGCATCTCCTACAATGAGCAGTTCTTC
-	TRBV5-1	TRBD1	TRBJ2-1	CASSPDRAGEQFF	TGCGCCAGCAGCCCGGACAGGGCCGGTGAGCAGTTCTTC
-	TRBV15	-	TRBJ1-2	CATSRDRTANYGYTF	TGTGCCACCAGCAGAGATCGTACGGCTAACTATGGCTACACCTTC
-	TRBV11-2	TRBD1	TRBJ2-2	CASSFTPGQRTGELFF	TGTGCCAGCAGCTTTACACCGGGACAGCGCACCGGGGAGCTGTTTTTT
once	TRBV27	-	TRBJ1-2	CASSSYSYNLDGYTF	TGTGCCAGCAGTTCGTACAGCTATAACTTAGATGGCTACACCTTC
-	TRBV19	TRBD1	TRBJ2-3	CASSSTGGDDTQYF	TGTGCCAGTAGTTCTACAGGGGGCGACGATACGCAGTATTTT
-	TRBV5-1	TRBD2	TRBJ2-5	CASSLAPSGVQETQYF	TGCGCCAGCAGCTTGGCGCCTAGCGGGGTCCAAGAGACCCAGTACTTC
-	TRBV5-1	TRBD1	TRBJ1-1	CASSRQGSTEAFF	TGCGCCAGCAGCCGACAGGGGAGCACTGAAGCTTTCTTT
-	TRBV5-6	TRBD2	TRBJ2-7	CASSLVSASGTYEQYF	TGTGCCAGCAGCTTGGTGTCGGCTAGCGGGACCTACGAGCAGTACTTC
once	TRBV3-1/TRBV3-2	TRBD1	TRBJ1-4	CASSQVLGTGFEKLFF	TGTGCCAGCAGCCAAGTTCTTGGGACAGGGTTTGAAAAACTGTTTTTT
-	TRBV3-1/TRBV3-2	-	TRBJ2-3	CASRDNTDTQYF	TGTGCCAGCCGGGACAACACAGATACGCAGTATTTT
-	TRBV11-2	TRBD2	TRBJ2-3	CASSFIGAGDTDTQYF	TGTGCCAGCAGCTTTATAGGGGCGGGGGACACAGATACGCAGTATTTT
-	TRBV27	-	TRBJ2-5	CASSLRRGRETQYF	TGTGCCAGCAGTTTACGCAGGGGTAGAGAGACCCAGTACTTC
-	TRBV5-1	-	TRBJ1-1	CASSPIGGWTEAFF	TGCGCCAGCAGCCCGATAGGGGGTTGGACTGAAGCTTTCTTT
-	TRBV7-2	-	TRBJ1-2	CASSSDAANYGYTF	TGTGCCAGCAGCTCCGACGCGGCGAACTATGGCTACACCTTC
-	TRBV2	-	TRBJ1-5	CASSADSPNQPQHF	TGTGCCAGCAGTGCAGACAGCCCTAATCAGCCCCAGCATTTT
once	TRBV9	TRBD2	TRBJ2-3	CASSVSGGVTTQYF	TGTGCCAGCAGCGTTAGCGGGGGGGTAACTACGCAGTATTTT
-	TRBV7-3	TRBD1	TRBJ1-1	CASSRDRGNTEAFF	TGTGCCAGCAGCCGGGACAGGGGGAACACTGAAGCTTTCTTT
-	TRBV5-1	TRBD1	TRBJ1-1	CASSLADWGQGAIMNTEAFF	TGCGCCAGCAGCTTGGCCGATTGGGGACAGGGGGCTATCATGAACACTGAAGCTTTCTTT
-	TRBV9	-	TRBJ2-2	CASSSRDTGELFF	TGTGCCAGCAGCTCCAGGGACACCGGGGAGCTGTTTTTT
-	TRBV5-1	TRBD2	TRBJ2-1	CASSLSGANNEQFF	TGCGCCAGCAGCCTTAGCGGGGCGAACAATGAGCAGTTCTTC
-	TRBV2	-	TRBJ2-3	CASMDTRTDTQYF	TGTGCCAGCATGGACACTCGCACAGATACGCAGTATTTT
-	TRBV4-1	-	TRBJ2-3	CASSPRRFTDTQYF	TGCGCCAGCAGCCCTAGGCGGTTCACAGATACGCAGTATTTT
-	TRBV6-5	-	TRBJ1-1	CASSIFQGSTEAFF	TGTGCCAGCAGCATCTTTCAGGGGAGCACTGAAGCTTTCTTT
-	TRBV12-3/TRBV12-4	-	TRBJ1-1	CASSSSVARAFF	TGTGCCAGCAGTTCCTCGGTGGCGCGGGCTTTCTTT
-	TRBV4-1	TRBD2	TRBJ2-5	CASSQDGLAGGLETQYF	TGCGCCAGCAGCCAAGATGGCCTAGCGGGGGGGCTTGAGACCCAGTACTTC
-	TRBV6-5	-	TRBJ1-4	CASGLRAEKLFF	TGTGCCAGCGGGTTGCGAGCGGAAAAACTGTTTTTT
-	TRBV5-1	-	TRBJ2-7	CASSLGFPRSSYEQYF	TGCGCCAGCAGCTTGGGTTTTCCGCGGAGCTCCTACGAGCAGTACTTC
-	TRBV2	TRBD1	TRBJ1-4	CASSDRGRAEKLFF	TGTGCCAGCAGTGACAGGGGGCGGGCGGAAAAACTGTTTTTT
-	TRBV5-1	TRBD2	TRBJ2-2	CASSRLAGDTGELFF	TGCGCCAGCAGCCGGTTAGCGGGGGACACCGGGGAGCTGTTTTTT
-	TRBV18	TRBD2	TRBJ2-1	CASSLAGASYNEQFF	TGTGCCAGCTCACTAGCGGGGGCTTCCTACAATGAGCAGTTCTTC